These T cell receptor beta chains were read from a single sample in a study of cytomegalovirus exposure and HLA in healthy donors. Here immunoSEQ multiplex PCR was the method, and the copy in TCRdb shows in-frame clones only, minus some. The sample shows about 63,000 clones, approximately 88% of them seen only once. What was sequenced was PBMCs. Receptor source: a young woman in good health and CMV-seronegative. Each CDR3 is given with its conserved first and last residue. A D gene is named only where the DNA matches it firmly. Some rows mark clone size as missing; the rest say once, few, many or name a class of expanded clone.

d_call	v_call	clone_size	j_call	cdr3_length	cdr3_aa	cdr3_nt
-	TRBV11-2	-	TRBJ1-4	16	CASSLGRAQGNEKLFF	TGTGCCAGCAGCTTAGGACGGGCACAGGGAAATGAAAAACTGTTTTTT
TRBD1	TRBV6-1	-	TRBJ2-4	16	CASSDLPDRGGNIQYF	TGTGCCAGCAGTGACCTCCCCGACAGGGGGGGAAACATTCAGTACTTC
-	TRBV19	-	TRBJ1-5	15	CASSIIFRNNQPQHF	TGTGCCAGTAGTATTATTTTCAGAAACAATCAGCCCCAGCATTTT
TRBD2	TRBV6-1	-	TRBJ2-3	14	CASRAGGNTDTQYF	TGTGCCAGCAGAGCGGGGGGGAACACAGATACGCAGTATTTT
-	TRBV5-6	-	TRBJ2-1	14	CASSFQRVSNEQFF	TGTGCCAGCAGCTTCCAGAGGGTGAGCAATGAGCAGTTCTTC
-	TRBV27	-	TRBJ1-1	15	CASSLWISEGTEAFF	TGTGCCAGCAGTTTATGGATCTCTGAGGGCACTGAAGCTTTCTTT
TRBD1	TRBV4-2	-	TRBJ1-6	17	CASSQDRGLSYNSPLHF	TGTGCCAGCAGCCAAGACAGGGGGCTTTCCTATAATTCACCCCTCCACTTT
TRBD1	TRBV6-5	-	TRBJ2-1	14	CASSSTGGRNEQFF	TGTGCCAGCAGCTCGACAGGGGGCAGGAATGAGCAGTTCTTC
TRBD1	TRBV5-1	-	TRBJ2-7	15	CASSLVSGGTYEQYF	TGCGCCAGCAGCTTGGTGTCAGGGGGTACCTACGAGCAGTACTTC
-	TRBV18	-	TRBJ2-7	14	CASSRDVKGYEQYF	TGTGCCAGCTCACGCGACGTTAAGGGGTACGAGCAGTACTTC
-	TRBV6-1	-	TRBJ2-3	13	CASSERSGDTQYF	TGTGCCAGCAGCGAGAGGTCGGGGGATACGCAGTATTTT
-	TRBV5-4	-	TRBJ2-5	15	CASSSGGRPQETQYF	TGTGCCAGCAGTTCCGGCGGAAGGCCACAAGAGACCCAGTACTTC
-	TRBV30	-	TRBJ2-1	15	CAWTLGGSGYNEQFF	TGTGCCTGGACCCTGGGGGGTAGCGGCTACAATGAGCAGTTCTTC
TRBD2	TRBV5-1	-	TRBJ2-3	17	CASSPGTSGDGTDTQYF	TGCGCCAGCAGCCCGGGGACTAGCGGGGATGGCACAGATACGCAGTATTTT
-	TRBV11-3	-	TRBJ2-3	13	CASSPGARGTQYF	TGTGCCAGCAGCCCAGGAGCCAGGGGTACGCAGTATTTT
TRBD2	TRBV11-2	-	TRBJ2-4	17	CASSFGLAGVAKNIQYF	TGTGCCAGCAGCTTCGGACTAGCGGGAGTAGCCAAAAACATTCAGTACTTC
-	TRBV30	-	TRBJ2-5	13	CAWSMGGPETQYF	TGTGCCTGGAGTATGGGGGGGCCAGAGACCCAGTACTTC
-	TRBV4-1	-	TRBJ1-4	18	CTSSQVYGRGATNEKLFF	TGCACCAGCAGCCAAGTTTATGGCAGGGGTGCAACTAATGAAAAACTGTTTTTT
-	TRBV28	-	TRBJ1-2	14	CASSLSDSNYGYTF	TGTGCCAGCAGTTTATCTGACAGTAACTATGGCTACACCTTC
-	TRBV30	-	TRBJ2-4	14	CAWNQGFSKNIQYF	TGTGCCTGGAATCAGGGCTTCTCCAAAAACATTCAGTACTTC
TRBD1	TRBV9	-	TRBJ1-2	13	CASRKTGEDGYTF	TGTGCCAGCAGAAAAACAGGGGAGGACGGCTACACCTTC
-	TRBV11-2	-	TRBJ1-1	17	CASSKGPYRTDHTEAFF	TGTGCCAGCAGCAAGGGCCCATATAGGACTGACCACACTGAAGCTTTCTTT
-	TRBV5-8	-	TRBJ2-3	18	CASSPVARGGTITDTQYF	TGTGCCAGCAGCCCGGTGGCGAGGGGAGGGACAATCACAGATACGCAGTATTTT
-	TRBV6-4	medium-sized	TRBJ1-2	13	CASSDSTNYGYTF	TGTGCCAGCAGTGACTCCACTAACTATGGCTACACCTTC
TRBD2	TRBV9	-	TRBJ2-2	18	CASSVGSSGGLNTGELFF	TGTGCCAGCAGCGTAGGGTCTAGCGGGGGCCTGAACACCGGGGAGCTGTTTTTT
TRBD1	TRBV7-6	-	TRBJ2-7	15	CASSSPLDRAYEQYF	TGTGCCAGCAGCTCCCCCCTCGACAGGGCCTACGAGCAGTACTTC